The text below deals with one TCR beta chain. This clonotype has at least ten counts. The target of this receptor is not known. It has no much larger one-base neighbor in the sample; base qualities were not kept. All patients had node-negative disease on CT and PET/CT, and none had a history of other malignancies or prior chemotherapy or radiotherapy. Roughly 6.5 milliliters of peripheral venous blood were drawn into EDTA tubes at each of two time points. Ficoll-Paque Plus density-gradient centrifugation was used to isolate PBMCs. Samples were stored at -80°C immediately after collection until analysis. The sample is drawn from a study of prognosis after radiotherapy for stage I lung cancer (TCRdb year 2021). Some background on the complete study: Around 19 stage I NSCLC patients were enrolled in Nanjing, China, between April 2018 and January 2019. Enrolled patients comprised 14 to 15 with newly diagnosed primary stage I lung tumors and about 5 with oligometastatic NSCLC after surgical resection of the primary tumor. All patients were regarded as medically inoperable, because of comorbidities in more than 10 patients and refusal of surgery in roughly seven patients. The cohort comprised fewer than 15 men and a handful of women with a median age of around 70 years, ranging from roughly 53 to 85 years. Squamous cell carcinoma histology was identified in over five patients, and adenocarcinoma histology was identified in eleven to twelve patients. SBRT was given in 3 to 5 fractions with a biologically effective dose of at least 100 Gy, using image-guided IMRT or VMAT. In every patient, SBRT was given without any concurrent therapy. Distant metastases were developed by four of the 19 patients after SBRT, at a median of 7 months, whereas no significant progression was observed in the other 15 patients. The study profiled peripheral blood TCR beta repertoires from stage I NSCLC patients before and after stereotactic body radiotherapy and related them to distant failure. A total of about 40 blood samples from some 20 patients were sequenced, with one sample obtained before and one obtained after SBRT for each patient.

The TCR beta CDR3 region was amplified from genomic DNA by two rounds of multiplex PCR. In the first round of PCR, primers specific to each TRBV and TRBJ gene were used, and the primer sequences are filed in Chinese patent CN105087789A. Universal primers were used in the second round of PCR. The Roche High Pure PCR Template Preparation Kit was used to extract genomic DNA from frozen PBMCs. The libraries underwent paired-end sequencing with 151 bp reads on an Illumina HiSeq 3000. Regarding the original processing steps: CutAdapt was used to remove raw reads lacking the multiplex PCR primer sequences. PEAR was used to merge high-quality paired reads into contigs. MiXCR assigned TRB V, D and J gene segments to each contig by aligning to reference sequences. To remove sequencing errors, CDR3 sequences were clustered according to base quality and sequence similarity. Diversity was measured as Shannon entropy normalized by the natural log of productive TCR sequence number. Clonality was computed as one minus the ratio of Shannon entropy to the natural log of the number of unique clonotypes. Using the Youden index from ROC curves, the researchers picked the repertoire-metric cut-offs for progression-free survival, and all analyses were carried out in R 3.5.3. TCRdb trimmed public reads at Q25 via fastp, called clones via MiXCR and kept in-frame beta chains. Identical CDR3 proteins give one entry, which carries the most common genes and DNA. These V and J calls originate from TCRdb's pipeline instead of the authors' own analysis. The sample table lists 20,000 to 30,000 distinct CDR3 sequences, 30% of them with a count of one. Of the sample, 35% to 45% falls within the top ten clones.

The full study reports these points: Unique TCR clone counts fell after SBRT (median around 9,800 before versus approximately 6,300 after; Wilcoxon paired P=0.011). No adjustment for multiple comparisons was applied to any of the reported P values. Differences in TRBV and TRBJ usage frequencies by metastasis status were reportedly observed in two V genes at baseline and in ten or so V and two J genes after SBRT. No determination of tumor specificity was made for expanded TCR clones. Post-SBRT Shannon entropy and its change from baseline were lower in patients who developed distant metastases; baseline Shannon entropy was not associated with metastases. The study was limited by the small cohort and short follow-up, and independent validation of the study findings is required.

CDR1 and CDR2, per the germline V gene, are MNHNS and SASEGT. From the cysteine through the phenylalanine, the CDR3 covers 14 amino acids. Of the read, only the CDR3 DNA is kept; its 42 bases are in frame from base 1. At the junction V is shortened by 6 bases and J by 6 bases; bases outside the gene matches: 7. The sequence was collected from a donor aged 50 or older with non-small cell lung cancer. Here the sequenced sample was PBMCs, taken before or after stereotactic body radiation therapy (not recorded which). The V gene is TRBV6-1 and the J gene is TRBJ2-1, with 8 bases aligning to TRBD2. The DNA sequence is as follows: TGTGCCAGCAGGCCTGCGGGAGGTGCCAATGAGCAGTTCTTC. It translates to CASRPAGGANEQFF.